Below, one T cell receptor beta chain is given with its context. What it binds is not known. The germline V gene encodes CDR1 KGHSH and CDR2 LQKENI. The CDR3 has 18 residues. The V and J ends lost 0 bases and 0 bases respectively, with 15 bases between them. Sequencing used immunoSEQ multiplex PCR; TCRdb keeps in-frame clones, though not all of them. The repertoire holds about 680,000 clones, roughly 90% seen once, with around 1.4% in the top ten. The sample originates from a study of Ad26.COV2.S vaccination and SARS-CoV-2 variants. Study background: Administration of Ad26.COV2.S was intramuscular, either once or twice 56 days apart.

Study-wide findings and caveats: Analytic work on TCR breadth and depth might have understated the full extent of total T cell responses. Recipients given vaccine exceeded placebo recipients in spike-specific TCR breadth.

The treatment here: approximately 18 received Ad26.COV2.S at low or high dose, single or two shots; a few received placebo; per-sample allocation not given. Samples analyzed were those drawn on day 63 after the first vaccine or placebo injection. Vaccine was an Ad26 vector expressing Wuhan-strain SARS-CoV-2 spike. V is TRBV18 and J is TRBJ1-3; D is unresolved. The clonotype was recovered from a person aged 18 to 59 who received the Ad26.COV2.S COVID-19 vaccine or a placebo. The sequencing here drew on peripheral blood, taken in a trial of Ad26.COV2.S vaccine versus placebo. The CDR3 bases are TGTGCCAGCTCACCACCGGGTTCTGGTCCCAACTCTGGAAACACCATATATTTT. As protein: CASSPPGSGPNSGNTIYF. Based on the CDR3 plus reference TRBV18 and TRBJ1-3, the full variable domain is NAGVMQNPRHLVRRRGQEARLRCSPMKGHSHVYWYRQLPEEGLKFMVYLQKENIIDESGMPKERFSAEFPKEGPSILRIQQVVRGDSAAYFCASSPPGSGPNSGNTIYFGEGSWLTVV.